The 24 T cell receptor beta chains in this list originate from one sample, sequenced in a study of blood T cell repertoires in COVID-19. Profiled with immunoSEQ multiplex PCR; TCRdb holds only in-frame clones, not every one. The data show over 150,000 clones, with roughly 80% seen just once and 15% to 20% held by the top ten. Sequencing was performed on PBMCs or T cells enriched from blood (not recorded which). The origin of the receptors is a woman between 50 and 59 years old who had recovered from COVID-19.

V usage is TRBV28 and J usage is TRBJ1-1; no definite D call. V lost 5 bases and J lost 5, with 15 bases in between. This CDR3 contains 14 residues. Germline lookup yields CDR1 MDHEN and CDR2 SYDVKM. As DNA, the CDR3 is TGTGCCAGCAGTAAATTCGGAGGCGGTACTGAAGCTTTCTTT. As protein: CASSKFGGGTEAFF.

This clone was observed many times. V and J are TRBV6-5 and TRBJ2-5; 11 bases fit TRBD2. V was pared by 6 bases and J by 8 bases, with 11 bases of the junction left unmatched. The germline V gene encodes CDR1 MNHEY and CDR2 SVGAGI. The CDR3 length is 15 residues. In DNA, the CDR3 is TGTGCCAGCAGATCGACTAGCGGGACGTTTCGAACCCAGTACTTC. This encodes CASRSTSGTFRTQYF.

Only a few counts were recorded for this clone. This sequence joins TRBV6-5 and TRBJ1-3; 8 positions agree with TRBD1. Per the germline V gene, CDR1 is MNHEY and CDR2 is SVGAGI. The CDR3 is made up of 15 amino acids. With 6 bases clipped from V and 3 bases from J, the junction kept 7 bases outside the gene matches. CDR3 sequence: CASSTVTGGGNTIYF. In DNA, the CDR3 is TGTGCCAGCAGCACAGTCACAGGGGGTGGAAACACCATATATTTT.

This chain joins TRBV5-4 and TRBJ1-6; 7 positions agree with TRBD1. This CDR3 has 14 amino acids. Germline loops: CDR1 SGHNT, CDR2 YYREEE (reference sequence). Trimming took 2 bases from V and 10 from J; bases not matched to a gene: 6. CDR3 sequence (DNA): TGTGCCAGCAGCTTCGACAGGGTAGGATCACCCCTCCACTTT. Amino acid sequence: CASSFDRVGSPLHF. Combining the CDR3 with reference TRBV5-4 and TRBJ1-6 gives the whole variable domain ETGVTQSPTHLIKTRGQQVTLRCSSQSGHNTVSWYQQALGQGPQFIFQYYREEENGRGNFPPRFSGLQFPNYSSELNVNALELDDSALYLCASSFDRVGSPLHFGNGTRLTVT.

The J gene is TRBJ1-5, the V gene TRBV3-1 (or the pseudogene TRBV3-2); D not resolved. CDR3 size: 13 residues. The germline V and J ends were trimmed by 0 bases and 5 bases, with 5 bases remaining between them. CDR1 and CDR2 from the germline V gene are LGHDT and YNNKEL (reference sequence). The CDR3 DNA is TGTGCCAGCAGCCAAGACAGCGATCAGCCCCAGCATTTT. This codes for CASSQDSDQPQHF.

The gene calls are TRBV2 and TRBJ2-7; D perhaps matches TRBD2 (5 bases). V was clipped by 6 bases and J by 2 bases, with 8 bases between them. CDR3 size: 12 residues. The germline V gene has CDR1 SNHLY and CDR2 FYNNEI. CDR3 in amino acids: CASSWETYEQYF. Written as DNA, the CDR3 is TGTGCCAGCAGCTGGGAGACCTACGAGCAGTACTTC.

J is TRBJ1-6 and V is TRBV6-1, with TRBD1 as a possible D gene (5 bases). CDR1 and CDR2 from the germline V gene are MNHNS and SASEGT. Trimming cost V 2 bases and J 6 bases, with 11 bases left between them. CDR3 length: 15 amino acids. The CDR3 loop reads CASSEISRGNSPLHF. The DNA of the CDR3 is TGTGCCAGCAGTGAAATCTCAAGGGGTAATTCACCCCTCCACTTT.

This chain joins TRBV21-1 and TRBJ2-1; TRBD2 reflects the table's D call only, with no check against the DNA. TRBV21-1 is a pseudogene locus. This CDR3 spans 18 amino acids. CDR3 nucleotides: TGTGCCAGCAGCAAGAGCTCTAGCGGGATAATTCGTTACAATGAGCAGTTCTTC. The encoded protein is CASSKSSSGIIRYNEQFF.

This rearrangement joins TRBV9 to TRBJ2-3; 7 bases are a match to TRBD2. With 2 bases clipped from V and 1 base from J, the junction kept 7 bases outside the gene matches. Germline assignment: CDR1 SGDLS and CDR2 YYNGEE. The CDR3 is made up of 16 amino acids. CDR3 amino acids: CASSVTAGRGTDTQYF. The CDR3 DNA is TGTGCCAGCAGCGTGACAGCGGGAAGGGGCACAGATACGCAGTATTTT.

This clone was recorded a few times. This sequence joins TRBV4-1 and TRBJ1-6; TRBD1 aligns across 8 bases. CDR3 length: 13 amino acids. The V gene's germline CDR1 is MGHRA and CDR2 YSYEKL. The V gene end was trimmed by 6 bases and the J gene end by 6 bases; junction bases not matched to a gene: 1. In nucleotides, the CDR3 is TGCGCCAGCAGAGACAGGGGTAATTCACCCCTCCACTTT. Translating it yields CASRDRGNSPLHF.

The chain carries TRBV3-1 (or the pseudogene TRBV3-2) and TRBJ1-3, with D uncertain. Germline lookup yields CDR1 LGHDT and CDR2 YNNKEL (reference sequence). This CDR3 has 15 residues. V lost 0 bases and J 0 bases, leaving 6 bases between the germline ends. CDR3: CASSQELSSGNTIYF. In DNA, the CDR3 is TGTGCCAGCAGCCAAGAACTCTCCTCTGGAAACACCATATATTTT.

This chain links TRBV28 with TRBJ2-7, with 13 bases matching TRBD2. The CDR3 is 15 amino acids. The junction had 6 bases not matched to a gene; V was cut back by 6 bases and J by 4 bases. Germline CDR1 MDHEN, CDR2 SYDVKM. CDR3 residues: CASSPGTSGIYEQYF. CDR3 bases: TGTGCCAGCAGCCCAGGGACTAGCGGGATATACGAGCAGTACTTC. Using reference TRBV28 and TRBJ2-7 for the parts outside the CDR3, the full variable domain is DVKVTQSSRYLVKRTGEKVFLECVQDMDHENMFWYRQDPGLGLRLIYFSYDVKMKEKGDIPEGYSVSREKKERFSLILESASTNQTSMYLCASSPGTSGIYEQYFGPGTRLTVT.

At least ten counts were recorded for this clone. Here the CDR3 DNA reads TGCGCCAGCAGCGGGAGCGGGATCTACGAGCAGTACTTC. It specifies CASSGSGIYEQYF. The genes are TRBV5-1 and TRBJ2-7; TRBD2 matches 7 bases. The germline V gene has CDR1 SGHRS and CDR2 YFSETQ. The CDR3 is made up of 13 amino acids. After removal of 4 bases from V and 3 bases from J, the junction contained 4 bases not matched to a gene.

J is TRBJ1-4 and V is TRBV19; 7 nucleotides match TRBD1. The germline V gene encodes CDR1 LNHDA and CDR2 SQIVND (reference sequence). The V segment lost 6 bases and the J segment 6 bases; nucleotides outside the gene matches: 13. The length of the CDR3 is 16 residues. The DNA for the CDR3 is TGTGCCAGTAGCCCTCCCGGGACAGCCTTCCATGAAAAACTGTTTTTT. It is translated as CASSPPGTAFHEKLFF.

The rearrangement joins TRBV19 to TRBJ2-6; D may be TRBD1 (5 bases). The germline V and J ends were trimmed by 5 bases and 0 bases, with 17 bases remaining between them. The length of the CDR3 is 18 residues. Germline assignment: CDR1 LNHDA and CDR2 SQIVND (reference sequence). CDR3 sequence: CASSDQGRGNSGANVLTF. The CDR3 DNA reads TGTGCCAGTAGTGACCAGGGAAGGGGAAACTCTGGGGCCAACGTCCTGACTTTC.

The chain carries TRBV9 and TRBJ2-1, with a weak D call TRBD2 (7 bases). Deletions cut 0 bases from V and 0 bases from J, with 10 bases between. CDR1 and CDR2 (germline): SGDLS, YYNGEE. The CDR3 totals 16 residues. DNA for the CDR3: TGTGCCAGCAGCGTAGGCGGGGGCGGCTCCTACAATGAGCAGTTCTTC. Translation: CASSVGGGGSYNEQFF.

V is TRBV7-8 and J is TRBJ2-7, with 9 bases fitting TRBD1. The CDR3 is 14 residues long. Unmatched junction bases numbered 4, after V lost 5 bases and J lost 2 bases. Germline V gene sequence: CDR1 SGHVS, CDR2 FQNEAQ. This CDR3 reads CASSRDRGTYEQYF. CDR3 nucleotides: TGTGCCAGCAGCCGAGACAGGGGGACCTACGAGCAGTACTTC.

The V gene is TRBV28, the J gene TRBJ2-1; tentatively, D is TRBD2 (5 bases). The V end lost 7 bases, the J end lost 7 bases, and 20 bases lay between the germline ends. Per the germline V gene, CDR1 is MDHEN and CDR2 is SYDVKM. CDR3 size: 15 residues. CDR3 region: CASTPSGPRGNEQFF. The CDR3 DNA follows: TGTGCCAGCACCCCAAGTGGACCAAGAGGGAATGAGCAGTTCTTC. Supplemented by reference TRBV28 and TRBJ2-1, the full variable domain reads DVKVTQSSRYLVKRTGEKVFLECVQDMDHENMFWYRQDPGLGLRLIYFSYDVKMKEKGDIPEGYSVSREKKERFSLILESASTNQTSMYLCASTPSGPRGNEQFFGPGTRLTVL.

The chain couples TRBV7-9 to TRBJ1-4, with D maybe TRBD1 (5 bases). The CDR3 has 16 residues. Germline V lookup: CDR1 SEHNR, CDR2 FQNEAQ (reference sequence). The V gene lost 1 base and the J gene lost 3 bases, with 12 bases spanning the gap. In nucleotides, the CDR3 is TGTGCCAGCAGCTTAGTCGGGAGAGGGGCTAATGAAAAACTGTTTTTT. This translates into CASSLVGRGANEKLFF. The entire variable domain, with the rest obtained from reference TRBV7-9 and TRBJ1-4, is as follows: DTGVSQNPRHKITKRGQNVTFRCDPISEHNRLYWYRQTLGQGPEFLTYFQNEAQLEKSRLLSDRFSAERPKGSFSTLEIQRTEQGDSAMYLCASSLVGRGANEKLFFGSGTQLSVL.

CDR3 residues: CASRGLGATNEKLFF. Written as DNA, the CDR3 is TGTGCCAGCAGGGGACTGGGTGCAACTAATGAAAAACTGTTTTTT. The gene calls are TRBV27 and TRBJ1-4; TRBD1 is a possible D gene (5 bases). The CDR3 sequence is 15 residues long. The germline gives CDR1 MNHEY, CDR2 SMNVEV (reference sequence). V was trimmed by 6 bases and J by 0 bases, leaving 11 bases between them.

This chain uses TRBV10-3 with TRBJ2-6; 9 nucleotides agree with TRBD1. The V gene end was trimmed by 4 bases and the J gene end by 7 bases; junction bases not matched to a gene: 23. The germline CDR1 and CDR2 sequences are ENHRY and SYGVKD. This CDR3 is 21 amino acids long. CDR3 nucleotide sequence: TGTGCCATCAGTGGCGAAAGAGGGACAGGGTCTATTTTTGGGTTCGCCAACGTCCTGACTTTC. Amino acid sequence: CAISGERGTGSIFGFANVLTF.

J is TRBJ1-4 and V is TRBV6-5; maybe TRBD1 (5 bases). The CDR3 loop spans 15 amino acids. V lost 0 bases and J 12 bases, leaving 17 bases between the germline ends. Germline V gene sequence: CDR1 MNHEY, CDR2 SVGAGI. Written as DNA, the CDR3 is TGTGCCAGCAGTTACTCGGGGCCACCCCTTGGGGAACTGTTTTTT. Translating it yields CASSYSGPPLGELFF.

The chain has TRBV2 and TRBJ2-1; 11 bases map to TRBD2. From germline, CDR1 is SNHLY and CDR2 FYNNEI. The V gene end was trimmed by 9 bases and the J gene end by 4 bases; junction bases not matched to a gene: 5. The CDR3 has 14 residues. CDR3 loop: CARVTSGSYNEQFF. The CDR3 region has the DNA TGTGCCAGGGTTACTAGCGGGAGTTACAATGAGCAGTTCTTC. The whole variable domain, filled in from reference TRBV2 and TRBJ2-1, reads EPEVTQTPSHQVTQMGQEVILRCVPISNHLYFYWYRQILGQKVEFLVSFYNNEISEKSEIFDDQFSVERPDGSNFTLKIRSTKLEDSAMYFCARVTSGSYNEQFFGPGTRLTVL.

This chain uses TRBV5-4 with TRBJ2-1; the match to TRBD2 covers 13 bases. CDR3 length equals 15 residues. Germline loops: CDR1 SGHNT, CDR2 YYREEE (reference sequence). The J segment lost 9 bases and the V segment lost 0 bases, leaving 3 bases of the junction unmatched. In DNA, the CDR3 is TGTGCCAGCAGCTTGGAACTAGCGGGAGGGGTTGAGCAGTTCTTC. It is translated as CASSLELAGGVEQFF.